This T cell receptor (beta chain) was recovered during a study of cytomegalovirus exposure and HLA in healthy donors (dated 2017 in TCRdb). With regard to the full study: An earlier analysis of about 530 of the donors reported approximately 260 Gb of sequence data and approximately 120 million unique TCR beta sequences obtained from about 170 million T cells. An early release that covered several hundred HLA-typed donors contained approximately 320 gigabases of sequencing data and tens of millions of unique TCR sequences. The genetic ancestry cluster associated with self-reported Caucasian donors included roughly 84% of the roughly 400 genotyped donors. The study aimed to test whether signatures of past pathogen exposure could be identified by cataloging public T cell receptors. The study used immunosequencing to profile the T cell repertoires of approximately 640 subjects and linked those repertoires to cytomegalovirus serostatus. Along with the approximately 650-subject first cohort, a separate validation cohort of around 110 different subjects was used. To predict cytomegalovirus infection status, the study combined high-throughput TCR immunosequencing, statistical association of individual TCRs with disease status, and machine learning. To study patterns of TCR occurrence, a later analysis re-analyzed previously published TCR beta repertoires from 500 to 850 donors and added high-resolution HLA genotyping. Rather than using new phenotypic data, the later analysis identified candidate immune exposures from TCR beta sequences and from how often those sequences occurred across donors. In an earlier analysis of over 550 of the donors, high-throughput TCR beta sequencing was used to judge whether each TCR beta V gene segment behaved as functional or pseudogenic. Donor age, sex, ethnicity and CMV serostatus were compiled alongside the repertoire data. In a later genetic analysis, genome-wide SNP genotypes for about three fifths of the roughly 670 donors were used, and that subset was treated as a discovery cohort. Every repertoire in the discovery cohort had been generated on one and the same sequencing platform. Both class I and class II loci were covered by HLA typing, at four-digit resolution. The number of typed donors differed by locus: roughly 629-630 for A, B, C, DRB1 and DQB1; approximately 520 for DQA1; about 600 for DPA1; and 450 to 480 for DPB1. A handful of DR-DQ haplotypes were treated as single units for association and clustering because of strong linkage in the cohort. Across about 380 genotyped donors of the cohort, an average of roughly 250,000 unique TCR beta nucleotide sequences per donor were sequenced, and 15% to 20% of those sequences were non-productive. The research as a whole found: The cohort was sequenced for TCR beta chains only, and without alpha or paired-chain data the features that could be detected were limited. The classifier was reported to diagnose cytomegalovirus status with high specificity and sensitivity in both the original cohort and the validation cohort. The earlier analysis of some 560 of the donors excluded some 16 rarely observed V segments, including chromosome 9 orphons, because counts were too low. Because HLA typing was unavailable for some donors at each locus, only the typed subset was used in association tests. A later analysis reported that several top co-occurrence clusters appeared linked to parvovirus B19, influenza, CMV and Epstein-Barr virus. A few of the identified cytomegalovirus-associated TCR beta chains were confirmed in vitro to be specific for cytomegalovirus antigens. According to a later genetic analysis, donors in an Asian-associated ancestry cluster had fewer N-insertions in productive TCRs than the roughly 700-donor mean. The authors suggested that the approach could potentially be generalized to other disease states and immunological phenotypes. In a later analysis, HLA-associated TCR beta chains showed more clonal expansion and lower generation probabilities than non-associated chains that were equally common. A further reported finding was that TCR beta sequences accurately predicted the HLA-A and HLA-B alleles for most subjects in the first cohort. An association between a missense DCLRE1C variant and V-gene and J-gene trimming of TCR beta chains was found in a later genetic analysis and replicated in an independent cohort. According to a later analysis, TCR association rates differed among HLA loci, with DRB1 alleles showing the most associated TCRs and HLA-C alleles showing the fewest. When HLA alleles, especially DR and DQ, strongly co-occurred, attributing TCR associations to individual alleles was difficult. In a later analysis, most CMV-associated TCR beta chains were found to appear HLA-restricted, with HLA associations seemingly driven largely by CMV exposure. A total of 150 to 200 TCR beta chains were listed by the study as associated with cytomegalovirus. Linkage disequilibrium might explain the correlated functional status among segregating V segments, but an unknown experimental factor could not be ruled out. A cluster of highly shared sequence variants was judged likely to represent a technical artifact of the sequencing pipeline. A later analysis associated approximately 17,000 TCR beta sequences with specific HLA alleles at a false discovery rate of 0.05. Roughly uniform sequencing depth across donors was assumed in presence/absence analyses, although this assumption may not hold. In an earlier analysis of over 550 of the donors, most TCR beta V segments were observed in productive rearrangements about 87% or about 30% of the time, broadly matching IMGT annotations. For the cohort, immune exposure information was limited to CMV serostatus. Because the 87-base-pair reads could not distinguish some IMGT-functional V segments, including TRBV6-2 and TRBV6-3, those segments were excluded. Most TCR sequences were observed very rarely across donors, whereas some public TCRs were present in many individuals.

Reading from cysteine to phenylalanine, the CDR3 counts 15 amino acids. The DNA shown is the 45-base CDR3, in frame from base 1. The V and J ends are trimmed by 5 bases and 2 bases, leaving 15 bases between them. The germline V gene yields LGHNT for CDR1 and FRNRAP for CDR2. In total, approximately 700 healthy bone marrow donors made up the cohort. Cohort members were all nominally healthy when sampled, although unrecorded immune exposures were likely present. The donor tested CMV seronegative and was one of the 352 seronegative cohort members. Each donor provided a peripheral blood sample, and peripheral blood mononuclear cells were used for TCR beta sequencing. The Qiagen DNeasy Blood Extraction Kit was used to extract genomic DNA from the blood cell samples. Regarding this clone: No cognate antigen has been identified for it. No base quality values were provided; no much bigger clone lies one nucleotide off.

Libraries were prepared through the immunoSEQ multiplex PCR assay. For the multiplex PCR, a mixture combining 60 forward primers for TCR Vbeta segments and 13 reverse primers for TCR Jbeta segments was used. The CDR3 region of rearranged TCR beta genes was amplified from genomic DNA with a multiplex PCR assay. On the Illumina HiSeq System, the amplified TCR beta libraries were sequenced as 87-base-pair reads. In the original analysis: A later analysis counted some 74 million unique TCR beta chains across the 550 to 700 repertoires, and roughly 11 million of these chains were shared by at least two donors. To remove PCR and sequencing errors, raw reads were error-corrected and collapsed into unique sequences using a nearest-neighbor algorithm that merged closely related sequences. To assign V, D and J gene segments, CDR3 sequences were aligned to IMGT reference sequences. For a sequence to be retained, a match of at least six nucleotides was required to both a V gene segment and a J gene segment. Rearrangements were called productive when the CDR3 lacked stop codons and stayed in frame with V and J; all others were non-productive. Following IMGT convention, CDR3 was defined as the stretch from the second conserved V-encoded cysteine to the conserved J-encoded phenylalanine. Sequences without an unambiguous match to a single V gene segment were excluded from the earlier analysis of 500 to 700 of the donors. An earlier analysis of several hundred of the donors called V segments functional above 56.7% productive rearrangements and segregating when the between-donor standard deviation exceeded 5%. A statistical classification framework was developed to diagnose cytomegalovirus status using the catalog of TCR beta chain sequences. In a later analysis, V and J genes were assigned by comparing TCR nucleotide sequences against IMGT/GENE-DB human TR gene sequences. In a later analysis, CDR3 sequences and most-parsimonious VDJ recombination scenarios were assigned using the TCRdist pipeline. In a later analysis, each TCR beta chain was defined by its CDR3 amino acid sequence together with its V-gene family, and reads lacking a unique V-gene family were excluded. A later analysis removed over 500 highly shared, low-generation-probability nucleotide sequences to deal with suspected cross-contamination and a sequencing artifact. In a later analysis, a clonal expansion index for each public chain was calculated from normalized within-repertoire ranks of inferred template counts. In a later analysis, generation probabilities were computed with a VDJ recombination model fitted to out-of-frame rearrangements, and the resulting probabilities were checked against IGoR. In a later analysis, TCR-TCR, TCR-HLA and TCR-CMV co-occurrence was scored with hypergeometric tests, and a repertoire-size bias correction was applied to TCR pairs. False discovery rates were estimated in a later analysis by permuting HLA or CMV assignments 20 times. In a later analysis, co-occurring TCRs were grouped using DBSCAN, and TCRdist sequence similarity was added for clustering within HLA-allele-positive subsets. For co-occurrence clustering, repertoires with fewer than 30,000 or more than 120,000 public chains were excluded, along with five repertoires with anomalous nucleotide sharing. The table was pulled from immuneACCESS by TCRdb, which kept in-frame rearrangements only. Such tables lose some clones; where checked, under half of the loss comes from unresolved V genes, and the rest has no known cause. V and J calls and clone size follow that table, whereas D and trimming were derived from the DNA. The table for this sample lists over 150,000 clones; over 60% of them were counted only once. The ten largest clones add up to under 3.5% of the sample.

This sequence was found in a woman aged 25 to 45 in good health and CMV-seronegative. The V gene is TRBV12-5 and the J gene is TRBJ2-5, and possibly TRBD1, on 7 matching bases. The sample comprised PBMCs. The CDR3 here reads CASGRGTAIQETQYF. The base sequence is TGTGCTAGTGGTCGGGGGACAGCCATTCAAGAGACCCAGTACTTC.